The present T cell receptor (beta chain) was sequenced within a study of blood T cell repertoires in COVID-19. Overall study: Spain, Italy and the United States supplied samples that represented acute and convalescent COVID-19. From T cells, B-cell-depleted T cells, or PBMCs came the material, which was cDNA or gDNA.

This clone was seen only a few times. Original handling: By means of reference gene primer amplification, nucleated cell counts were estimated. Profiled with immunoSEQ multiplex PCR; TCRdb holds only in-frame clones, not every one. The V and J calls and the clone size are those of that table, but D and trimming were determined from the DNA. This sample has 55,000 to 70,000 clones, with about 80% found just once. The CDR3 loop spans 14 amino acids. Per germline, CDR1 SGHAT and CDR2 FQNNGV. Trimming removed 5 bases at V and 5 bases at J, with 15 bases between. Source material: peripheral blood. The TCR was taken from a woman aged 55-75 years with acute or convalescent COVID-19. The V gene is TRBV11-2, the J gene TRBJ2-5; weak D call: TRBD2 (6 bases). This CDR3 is CASSPSWGVETQYF. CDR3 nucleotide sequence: TGTGCCAGCAGCCCCTCCTGGGGGGTTGAGACCCAGTACTTC.